These T cell receptor beta chains were read from a single sample in a study of shared clonotypes between healthy human individuals. This table comes from immunoSEQ multiplex PCR, and its TCRdb copy is limited to in-frame clones, with some not included. The data show 980,000 or so clones, around three quarters seen once. Input material: memory CD4+ T cells sorted from blood. The receptors originated from a man between 18 and 29 years old in good health. Both conserved end residues are part of each CDR3. The D gene is left open where the match is weak. Not all rows give a size; the values are once, few, many and, for expanded clones, a class.

clone_size | d_call | j_call | v_call | cdr3_aa | cdr3_nt
- | - | TRBJ1-2 | TRBV28 | CASSLTRANYGYTF | TGTGCCAGCAGTCTCACCAGGGCTAACTATGGCTACACCTTC
- | - | TRBJ1-3 | TRBV9 | CASSVGGPDGRSGNTIYF | TGTGCCAGCAGCGTAGGGGGGCCCGACGGGCGCTCTGGAAACACCATATATTTT
- | - | TRBJ1-5 | TRBV5-1 | CASSLEGSYSNQPQHF | TGCGCCAGCAGCTTGGAAGGCAGTTATAGCAATCAGCCCCAGCATTTT
- | - | TRBJ2-5 | TRBV28 | CASSRGNEETQYF | TGTGCCAGCAGTCGGGGAAATGAAGAGACCCAGTACTTC
- | - | TRBJ2-1 | TRBV10-1 | CAGDDGQSNEQFF | TGCGCCGGAGATGACGGGCAGAGTAATGAGCAGTTCTTC
- | - | TRBJ1-3 | TRBV5-1 | CASSLATTGSGNTIYF | TGCGCCAGCAGCTTGGCCACTACCGGATCTGGAAACACCATATATTTT
- | TRBD2 | TRBJ2-7 | TRBV7-2 | CASSPGLASGEQYF | TGTGCCAGCAGCCCTGGACTAGCCTCAGGCGAGCAGTACTTC
- | TRBD1 | TRBJ1-5 | TRBV28 | CASSFGDRVSQPQHF | TGTGCCAGCAGTTTCGGAGACAGGGTGAGCCAGCCCCAGCATTTT
- | TRBD1 | TRBJ1-2 | TRBV29-1 | CSVPDREWGPNYGYTF | TGCAGCGTGCCGGACAGGGAGTGGGGTCCCAACTATGGCTACACCTTC
- | - | TRBJ1-2 | TRBV19 | CASIGGRGYTF | TGTGCCAGTATCGGGGGGCGAGGCTACACCTTC
- | TRBD2 | TRBJ2-7 | TRBV7-2 | CASSYTSGRVPYEQYF | TGTGCCAGCAGCTACACTAGCGGGAGGGTTCCCTACGAGCAGTACTTC
- | TRBD1 | TRBJ1-2 | TRBV30 | CATTGGLAYGYTF | TGTGCCACCACAGGGGGTCTTGCCTATGGCTACACCTTC
- | - | TRBJ2-2 | TRBV6-5 | CASSLRVDTGELFF | TGTGCCAGCAGTCTAAGGGTTGACACCGGGGAGCTGTTTTTT
- | - | TRBJ1-2 | TRBV20-1 | CSATDGDGYTF | TGCAGTGCCACAGACGGGGATGGCTACACCTTC
once | - | TRBJ2-7 | TRBV29-1 | CSVGVGVSYEQYF | TGCAGCGTTGGAGTAGGGGTCTCCTACGAGCAGTACTTC
once | - | TRBJ2-5 | TRBV20-1 | CSGREAETQYF | TGCAGTGGAAGAGAAGCAGAGACCCAGTACTTC
- | TRBD2 | TRBJ2-4 | TRBV19 | CASGIEAGGTKNIQYF | TGTGCCAGTGGGATAGAAGCGGGAGGGACCAAAAACATTCAGTACTTC